This T cell receptor beta chain came from a study of cytomegalovirus exposure and HLA in healthy donors. Notes on the study in general: Some public TCRs appeared in many individuals, while most sequences were rare. Later work found most CMV-associated TCR beta chains apparently HLA-restricted. It has been reported that TCR beta sequences accurately predicted the HLA-A and HLA-B alleles of most subjects.

Both 60 Vbeta primers and 13 Jbeta primers went into the PCR. Measured with immunoSEQ multiplex PCR; TCRdb has only the in-frame clones, and not every one. Of about 140,000 clones listed, approximately 80% are singletons. Regarding this clone: The antigen is undetermined.

V dropped 0 bases and J dropped 3; count of bases not matched to a gene: 5. CDR1 LNHNV and CDR2 YYDKDF come from the germline V gene (reference sequence). The CDR3 extends over 15 amino acids. The origin of this receptor is a woman aged 45-65 years in good health and CMV-seropositive. The specimen was PBMCs. The rearrangement uses TRBV15 and TRBJ2-7, with 7 bases matching TRBD1. The CDR3 region has the DNA TGTGCCACCAGCAGAGAAAGACAGGGTAGCTACGAGCAGTACTTC. Translation: CATSRERQGSYEQYF.